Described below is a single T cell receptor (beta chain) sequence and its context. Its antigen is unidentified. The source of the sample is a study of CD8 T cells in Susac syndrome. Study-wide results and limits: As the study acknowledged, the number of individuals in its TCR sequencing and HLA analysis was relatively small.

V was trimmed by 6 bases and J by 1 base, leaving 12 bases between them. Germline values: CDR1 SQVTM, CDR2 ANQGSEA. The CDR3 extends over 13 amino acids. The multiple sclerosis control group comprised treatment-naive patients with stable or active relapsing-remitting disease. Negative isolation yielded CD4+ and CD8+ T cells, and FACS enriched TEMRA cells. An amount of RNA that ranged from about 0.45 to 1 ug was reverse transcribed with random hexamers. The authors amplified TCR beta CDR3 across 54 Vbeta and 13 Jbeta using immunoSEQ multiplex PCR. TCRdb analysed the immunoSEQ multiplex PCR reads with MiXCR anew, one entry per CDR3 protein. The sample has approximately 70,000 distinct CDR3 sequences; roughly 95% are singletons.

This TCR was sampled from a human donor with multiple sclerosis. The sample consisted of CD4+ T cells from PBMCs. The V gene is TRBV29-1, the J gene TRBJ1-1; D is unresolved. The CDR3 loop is CSVSRERNTEAFF. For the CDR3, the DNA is TGCAGCGTCTCTCGGGAGCGGAACACTGAAGCTTTCTTT.